This is a list of T cell receptor beta chains from one sample in a study of blood T cell repertoires in COVID-19. Clones were read by immunoSEQ multiplex PCR, and TCRdb kept only the in-frame ones, dropping some. The profile shows about 120,000 clones, 81% of them singletons. Source material: peripheral blood. Receptors originate from a human donor in a cohort sampled during active COVID-19. The CDR3 runs from the conserved cysteine through the conserved F or W. A D gene is named only where the DNA matches it firmly. Not all rows give a size; the values are once, few, many and, for expanded clones, a class.

j_call d_call clone_size v_call cdr3_aa cdr3_nt
TRBJ2-4 TRBD2 once TRBV28 CASARIMGLAGVRAKNIQYF TGTGCCAGCGCCCGGATAATGGGACTAGCGGGAGTCAGGGCCAAAAACATTCAGTACTTC
TRBJ2-4 TRBD2 - TRBV7-2 CASSSGEGSIKGIQYF TGTGCCAGCAGCTCTGGGGAGGGCTCAATAAAAGGCATTCAGTACTTC
TRBJ2-3 TRBD2 once TRBV4-3 CASSHTFGASGYRTDTQYF TGCGCCAGCAGCCACACCTTCGGGGCTAGCGGGTATCGCACAGATACGCAGTATTTT
TRBJ2-7 - - TRBV7-2 CASSTTTGSYEQYF TGTGCCAGCAGTACAACGACAGGCTCCTACGAGCAGTACTTC
TRBJ2-7 - - TRBV5-1 CASSLDPGKLYEQYF TGCGCCAGCAGCTTGGACCCCGGGAAACTATACGAGCAGTACTTC
TRBJ1-1 - - TRBV7-9 CASSLSIVEAFF TGTGCCAGCAGCTTAAGTATAGTTGAAGCTTTCTTT
TRBJ1-1 - - TRBV18 CASSPSIYTEAFF TGTGCCAGCTCACCATCAATTTACACTGAAGCTTTCTTT
TRBJ2-2 TRBD2 - TRBV4-3 CASSRSGGANGELFF TGCGCCAGCAGCCGAAGCGGGGGGGCTAACGGGGAGCTGTTTTTT
TRBJ2-5 - once TRBV3-1/TRBV3-2 CASSQDRAEPSAETQYF TGTGCCAGCAGCCAAGATCGAGCCGAGCCGTCTGCGGAGACCCAGTACTTC
TRBJ1-2 - - TRBV6-6 CASSYGPGDYGYTF TGTGCCAGCAGTTACGGTCCGGGGGACTATGGCTACACCTTC
TRBJ2-1 TRBD2 - TRBV19 CASSMGGTSGRVGEQFF TGTGCCAGTAGTATGGGGGGGACTAGCGGGAGGGTAGGCGAGCAGTTCTTC
TRBJ2-7 - - TRBV4-1 CASSQGSGRTYEQYF TGCGCCAGCAGCCAAGGATCAGGGCGGACCTACGAGCAGTACTTC
TRBJ1-5 TRBD1 - TRBV5-8 CASSRTGGEGQPQHF TGTGCCAGCAGCCGGACAGGGGGTGAAGGTCAGCCCCAGCATTTT
TRBJ1-3 TRBD1 - TRBV11-3 CASSSRTGGAGNTIYF TGTGCCAGCAGCTCCCGGACAGGGGGCGCGGGAAACACCATATATTTT
TRBJ2-1 TRBD2 - TRBV2 CASSEELAGYNEQFF TGTGCCAGCAGTGAAGAACTAGCGGGGTACAATGAGCAGTTCTTC
TRBJ1-3 - - TRBV7-9 CASITTRGPSGNTIYF TGTGCCAGCATTACTACGCGGGGCCCCTCTGGAAACACCATATATTTT
TRBJ1-1 - - TRBV18 CASSLLGTSGDTEAFF TGTGCCAGCTCACTCCTTGGGACTTCTGGGGACACTGAAGCTTTCTTT
TRBJ1-1 TRBD1 once TRBV4-1 CASSPSRGQLNTEAFF TGCGCCAGCAGCCCCTCGAGGGGACAGCTGAACACTGAAGCTTTCTTT
TRBJ2-1 TRBD1 - TRBV18 CASSGKGQLSVNEQFF TGTGCCAGCTCAGGGAAGGGACAGCTCTCGGTCAATGAGCAGTTCTTC
TRBJ2-5 - - TRBV3-1/TRBV3-2 CASSPQAGLETQYF TGTGCCAGCAGCCCCCAGGCGGGCCTGGAGACCCAGTACTTC
TRBJ2-7 TRBD1 few TRBV24-1 CATSDTQGDEQYF TGTGCCACCAGTGATACTCAGGGGGACGAGCAGTACTTC
TRBJ2-1 TRBD2 once TRBV6-5 CAIAGGGVYNEQFF TGTGCCATCGCCGGCGGGGGGGTCTACAATGAGCAGTTCTTC
TRBJ1-1 TRBD1 - TRBV5-8 CASSLAVGTANTEAFF TGTGCCAGCAGCTTGGCCGTCGGGACAGCGAACACTGAAGCTTTCTTT
TRBJ1-6 - - TRBV11-3 CASSLDLQENSPLHF TGTGCCAGCAGCTTAGATCTCCAGGAAAATTCACCCCTCCACTTT
TRBJ2-3 TRBD2 - TRBV19 CASSIRLAGVGKDTQYF TGTGCCAGTAGTATCCGGCTAGCGGGAGTCGGAAAAGATACGCAGTATTTT
TRBJ2-3 TRBD2 - TRBV5-1 CASSRGAGGPDTQYF TGCGCCAGCAGCCGCGGGGCGGGAGGCCCAGATACGCAGTATTTT
TRBJ2-1 - - TRBV6-6 CASSQQGGSYNEQFF TGTGCCAGCAGCCAACAAGGCGGCTCCTACAATGAGCAGTTCTTC
TRBJ2-1 TRBD1 - TRBV12-5 CASGLGDRAAHEQFF TGTGCTAGTGGTTTGGGGGACAGGGCAGCTCATGAGCAGTTCTTC
TRBJ1-4 TRBD1 once TRBV2 CASTGGTGGEKLFF TGTGCCAGCACTGGGGGGACAGGCGGGGAAAAACTGTTTTTT
TRBJ2-7 TRBD2 - TRBV7-8 CASTPGRGGYEQYF TGTGCCAGCACCCCGGGGCGCGGGGGCTACGAGCAGTACTTC
TRBJ1-2 - - TRBV21-1 CASSKLGAIYYGYTF TGTGCCAGCAGCAAACTGGGGGCGATCTACTATGGCTACACCTTC
TRBJ2-3 TRBD1 - TRBV18 CASSPRDRLTDTQYF TGTGCCAGCTCACCCCGGGACAGGTTAACAGATACGCAGTATTTT
TRBJ2-1 TRBD2 - TRBV3-1/TRBV3-2 CASSPGLRNAEQFF TGTGCCAGCAGCCCGGGACTACGAAATGCTGAGCAGTTCTTC
TRBJ1-4 - - TRBV18 CASSSGFGSGEKLFF TGTGCCAGCTCCAGCGGCTTCGGGTCTGGTGAAAAACTGTTTTTT
TRBJ2-3 - - TRBV30 CAWTKLVAGTDTQYF TGTGCCTGGACCAAACTTGTAGCTGGCACAGATACGCAGTATTTT
TRBJ2-7 TRBD2 - TRBV5-1 CASSLDGGSSYEQYF TGCGCCAGCAGCTTGGACGGGGGGAGCTCCTACGAGCAGTACTTC
TRBJ2-2 - - TRBV5-1 CASSFLQGTGELFF TGCGCCAGCAGCTTTCTACAGGGCACCGGGGAGCTGTTTTTT
TRBJ2-7 TRBD2 few TRBV4-2 CASSQGGGGVGDEQYF TGTGCCAGCAGCCAAGGCGGCGGGGGGGTAGGAGACGAGCAGTACTTC
TRBJ2-7 TRBD2 - TRBV10-2 CASRGLAEFYEQYF TGCGCCAGCAGGGGACTAGCGGAATTCTACGAGCAGTACTTC
TRBJ2-7 TRBD2 - TRBV28 CASRPTSGPTYEQYF TGTGCCAGCAGACCCACTAGCGGCCCAACCTACGAGCAGTACTTC
TRBJ1-1 - - TRBV9 CASSVGQSTEAFF TGTGCCAGCAGCGTAGGACAGTCCACTGAAGCTTTCTTT
TRBJ2-7 - - TRBV28 CASSLRGTLYEQYF TGTGCCAGCAGTTTAAGGGGAACCCTCTACGAGCAGTACTTC
TRBJ1-1 TRBD1 - TRBV15 CATSRGRQGVGTEAFF TGTGCCACCAGCAGAGGACGACAGGGGGTTGGAACTGAAGCTTTCTTT
TRBJ2-5 TRBD1 - TRBV29-1 CSVEYEAKKQDRVSAGSPYF TGCAGCGTTGAGTATGAGGCAAAAAAACAGGACAGGGTATCTGCGGGGAGTCCGTACTTC
TRBJ2-5 - few TRBV4-1 CASSQHPGVGETQYF TGCGCCAGCAGCCAACACCCGGGAGTAGGGGAGACCCAGTACTTC
TRBJ1-1 TRBD1 few TRBV6-5 CASSRRDREVVNAFF TGTGCCAGCAGTAGACGGGACAGGGAGGTCGTGAATGCTTTCTTT
TRBJ1-1 TRBD1 - TRBV27 CASTKEGTEGTEAFF TGTGCCAGCACCAAGGAGGGGACAGAGGGCACTGAAGCTTTCTTT
TRBJ2-7 TRBD2 - TRBV27 CASSSGNSGTPKHEQYF TGTGCCAGCAGTTCCGGAAATAGCGGGACGCCGAAACACGAGCAGTACTTC
TRBJ1-1 - - TRBV7-9 CASSEQGRTEAFF TGTGCCAGCAGCGAACAGGGTCGCACTGAAGCTTTCTTT
TRBJ2-3 TRBD1 - TRBV28 CASSPSSRGVGQGTQYF TGTGCCAGCAGTCCAAGCTCCAGGGGCGTAGGACAGGGTACGCAGTATTTT
TRBJ2-6 - - TRBV3-1/TRBV3-2 CASSQNMGASGANVLTF TGTGCCAGCAGCCAAAATATGGGGGCGAGTGGGGCCAACGTCCTGACTTTC
TRBJ1-1 - - TRBV4-3 CASSQDSDFFTEAFF TGCGCCAGCAGCCAAGATAGTGATTTTTTCACTGAAGCTTTCTTT
TRBJ2-3 - - TRBV4-2 CASSQEQGRTDTQYF TGTGCCAGCAGCCAAGAGCAGGGCCGCACAGATACGCAGTATTTT
TRBJ2-1 TRBD2 - TRBV19 CASSMGLAGGSGEQFF TGTGCCAGTAGTATGGGACTAGCGGGAGGTTCGGGGGAGCAGTTCTTC
TRBJ1-4 - - TRBV6-5 CASSYGLNEKLFF TGTGCCAGCAGTTACGGGCTTAATGAAAAACTGTTTTTT
TRBJ1-2 - - TRBV30 CAWTPGGGPTNYGYTF TGTGCCTGGACCCCCGGGGGGGGCCCTACTAACTATGGCTACACCTTC
TRBJ1-4 - - TRBV4-3 CASSLAHNEKLFF TGCGCCAGCAGCCTGGCCCATAATGAAAAACTGTTTTTT